The present TCR beta chain was sequenced within a study of blood T cell repertoires in COVID-19. V dropped 5 bases and J dropped 0 bases, with 13 bases sitting between them. Germline CDR1 and CDR2: MNHNY and SVGAGI (reference sequence). The CDR3 spans 16 residues. As handled by the study authors: From reference gene primer amplification, estimates of nucleated cell counts were derived. TCRdb keeps only in-frame clones here, not all; method: immunoSEQ multiplex PCR. V, J and clone size are taken as reported in that table, and D and trimming were inferred from the DNA itself. The sample contains roughly 250,000 clones, about nine tenths of which appear only once.

The clonotype originates from a person between 18 and 35 years old with COVID-19, enrolled during active disease. Material: peripheral blood. V is TRBV6-6 and J is TRBJ1-4; D might be TRBD1 (6 bases). The DNA of the CDR3 is TGTGCCAGCAGTCTCACAGGGTTTGCAACTAATGAAAAACTGTTTTTT. This sequence encodes CASSLTGFATNEKLFF.